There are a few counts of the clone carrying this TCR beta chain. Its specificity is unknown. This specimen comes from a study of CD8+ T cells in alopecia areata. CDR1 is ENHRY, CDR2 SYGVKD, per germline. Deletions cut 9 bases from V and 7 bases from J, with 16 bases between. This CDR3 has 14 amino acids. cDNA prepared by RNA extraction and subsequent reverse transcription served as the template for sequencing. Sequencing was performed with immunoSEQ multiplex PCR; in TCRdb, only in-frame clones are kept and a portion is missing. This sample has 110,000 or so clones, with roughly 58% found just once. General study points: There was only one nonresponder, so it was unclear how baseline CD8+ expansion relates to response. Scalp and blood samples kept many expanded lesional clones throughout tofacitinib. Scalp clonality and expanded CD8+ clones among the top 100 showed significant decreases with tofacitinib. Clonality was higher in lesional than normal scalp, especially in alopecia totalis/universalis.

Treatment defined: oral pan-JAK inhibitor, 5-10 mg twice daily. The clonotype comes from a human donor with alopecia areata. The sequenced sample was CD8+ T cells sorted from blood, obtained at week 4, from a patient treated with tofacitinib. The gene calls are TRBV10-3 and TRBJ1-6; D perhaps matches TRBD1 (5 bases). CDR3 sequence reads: CAIRDPGSNSPLHF. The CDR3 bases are TGTGCCATACGGGACCCCGGATCCAATTCACCCCTCCACTTT.